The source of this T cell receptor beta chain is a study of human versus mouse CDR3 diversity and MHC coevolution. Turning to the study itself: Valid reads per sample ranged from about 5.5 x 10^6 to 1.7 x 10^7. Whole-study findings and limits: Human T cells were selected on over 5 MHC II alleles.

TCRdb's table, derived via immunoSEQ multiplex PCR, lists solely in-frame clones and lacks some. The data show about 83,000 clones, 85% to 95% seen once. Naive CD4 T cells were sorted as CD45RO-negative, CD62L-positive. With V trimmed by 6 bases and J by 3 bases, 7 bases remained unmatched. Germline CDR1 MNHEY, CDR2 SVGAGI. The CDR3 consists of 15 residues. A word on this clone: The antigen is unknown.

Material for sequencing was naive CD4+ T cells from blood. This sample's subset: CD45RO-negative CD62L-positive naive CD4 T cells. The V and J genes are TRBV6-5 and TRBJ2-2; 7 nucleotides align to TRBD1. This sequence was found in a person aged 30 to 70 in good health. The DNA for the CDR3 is TGTGCCAGCAGAGATGACGACAGGGACACCGGGGAGCTGTTTTTT. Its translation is CASRDDDRDTGELFF.